These 29 T cell receptor beta chains were sequenced from one sample in a study of beta chain features in type 1 diabetes. Expressed TCRB transcripts were sequenced because the isolated RNA had all been reverse transcribed beforehand. Generated by immunoSEQ multiplex PCR, the TCRdb table keeps only in-frame clones and is missing some. The sample has 200,000 to 250,000 clones, 68% seen once; the top ten hold approximately 0.053%. The specimen sequenced was naive CD4+ T cells from blood. These receptors came from a man aged 25 to 40 in good health.

The CDR3 nucleotides read TGTGCCTGGAGTCGGGGACTTACGGAGGGTGGCTACACCTTC. Translated: CAWSRGLTEGGYTF. This chain joins TRBV30 and TRBJ1-2; a possible D gene is TRBD1 (5 bases). Between the trimmed V and J ends, which lost 2 bases and 7 bases, there was a span of 17 bases. Per germline, CDR1 GTSNPN and CDR2 SVGIG (reference sequence). This CDR3 is 14 amino acids long.

This clone was picked up a small number of times. The chain carries TRBV10-3 and TRBJ1-2, with D possibly TRBD1 on 5 matching bases. V dropped 2 bases and J dropped 9 bases, with 10 bases sitting between them. Germline CDR1 reads ENHRY; CDR2 reads SYGVKD. The CDR3 is 12 residues long. This CDR3 reads CAISEGGDRYTF. CDR3 sequence (DNA): TGTGCCATCAGTGAGGGGGGAGATCGCTACACCTTC.

The rearrangement links TRBV27 to TRBJ1-6; 9 positions agree with TRBD1. The CDR3 contains 16 residues. Per the germline V gene, CDR1 is MNHEY and CDR2 is SMNVEV (reference sequence). The junction had 8 bases not matched to a gene; V was cut back by 6 bases and J by 5 bases. In DNA, the CDR3 is TGTGCCAGCAGGGTACTAACAGGGGGCCATAATTCACCCCTCCACTTT. It translates to CASRVLTGGHNSPLHF.

The gene calls are TRBV20-1 and TRBJ2-1; D is uncertain. This CDR3 spans 11 amino acids. CDR1 DFQATT and CDR2 SNEGSKA come from the germline V gene (reference sequence). CDR3 DNA: TGCGCGGACGGCTCCTACAATGAGCAGTTCTTC. Protein: CADGSYNEQFF.

This clone was seen only a few times. The V gene is TRBV2, the J gene TRBJ1-4; D uncertain. The CDR3 loop spans 15 amino acids. V gave up 4 bases and J gave up 3 bases, with 12 bases separating them. Germline values: CDR1 SNHLY, CDR2 FYNNEI. The CDR3 DNA reads TGTGCCAGCAGTGTCTCAGAGGGAGCTAATGAAAAACTGTTTTTT. Its protein is CASSVSEGANEKLFF.

The rearrangement joins TRBV18 to TRBJ1-1; D not certain. Germline assignment: CDR1 KGHSH and CDR2 LQKENI. V was pared by 3 bases and J by 6 bases, with 11 bases between. CDR3 length: 13 amino acids. CDR3 loop: CASSPMVKPEAFF. The CDR3 nucleotides are TGTGCCAGCTCACCGATGGTGAAGCCTGAAGCTTTCTTT.

The chain carries TRBV30 and TRBJ1-2; D call uncertain. Germline lookup yields CDR1 GTSNPN and CDR2 SVGIG (reference sequence). The V and J ends lost 3 bases and 6 bases respectively, with 14 bases between them. The CDR3 sequence is 13 residues long. The CDR3 bases are TGTGCCTGGAGAAAGCCGGGCTCCAATGGCTACACCTTC. Translating it yields CAWRKPGSNGYTF.

The genes are TRBV30 and TRBJ2-5, with D hard to call. The CDR3 extends over 12 amino acids. Germline V gene sequence: CDR1 GTSNPN, CDR2 SVGIG (reference sequence). The ends were cut back, 0 bases at V and 7 bases at J, with 9 bases in the middle. CDR3 in DNA: TGTGCCTGGAGTGTAATCTCGCCGACCCAGTACTTC. Translation gives CAWSVISPTQYF.

The chain couples TRBV7-9 to TRBJ2-7; 7 nucleotides align to TRBD2. Germline CDR1 and CDR2: SEHNR and FQNEAQ (reference sequence). The V gene end was trimmed by 2 bases and the J gene end by 0 bases; junction bases not matched to a gene: 4. The CDR3 has 15 residues. This chain's CDR3 is CASSLTRDYSYEQYF. The CDR3 DNA is TGTGCCAGCAGCTTAACGAGGGACTACTCCTACGAGCAGTACTTC.

In its sample, this clone was seen a few times. Other DNA sequences from this sample encode an identical CDR3 as well. The CDR3 nucleotides are TGCAGCGTTGAGGGTGGAGGGGAGCAGTACTTC. Protein product: CSVEGGGEQYF. The chain employs TRBV29-1 and TRBJ2-7; tentative D call: TRBD2 (6 bases). The CDR3 is 11 amino acids. Germline V gene lookup returns CDR1 SQVTM and CDR2 ANQGSEA. Trimming removed 3 bases from V and 7 bases from J, with 10 bases in between.

In this sample, this clone turned up once. The chain employs TRBV7-9 and TRBJ2-5; TRBD2 aligns across 13 bases. This CDR3 region has 16 residues. The V segment lost 6 bases and the J segment 1 base; nucleotides outside the gene matches: 5. Germline loops: CDR1 SEHNR, CDR2 FQNEAQ (reference sequence). CDR3 nucleotides: TGTGCCAGCAGTGCGGGACTAGCGGGGACCCAAGAGACCCAGTACTTC. Translation: CASSAGLAGTQETQYF.

This rearrangement joins TRBV29-1 to TRBJ2-1; the D gene is possibly TRBD2 (7 bases). The CDR3 is 14 amino acids. Germline CDR1 is SQVTM and CDR2 is ANQGSEA. The V end lost 3 bases, the J end lost 2 bases, and 11 bases lay between the germline ends. The CDR3 DNA reads TGCAGCGTTGAGAGGCGGGGGCCCTACAATGAGCAGTTCTTC. Translating it yields CSVERRGPYNEQFF.

The chain carries TRBV4-3 and TRBJ2-2; 10 bases are a match to TRBD2. The CDR3 is 17 amino acids. J gave up 4 bases and V 1 base, and 6 bases lay outside the gene matches. Germline CDR1 is LGHNA and CDR2 is YSLEER. The CDR3 is CASSQGKRTSGTGELFF. The DNA of the CDR3 is TGCGCCAGCAGCCAAGGGAAAAGGACTAGCGGCACCGGGGAGCTGTTTTTT.

The gene calls are TRBV7-9 and TRBJ2-7; D remains ambiguous. Germline-derived CDR1 and CDR2 are SEHNR and FQNEAQ (reference sequence). The V gene lost 0 bases and the J gene lost 3 bases, with 15 bases spanning the gap. This CDR3 is built from 16 residues. The CDR3 loop reads CASSLAVGSTIYEQYF. The CDR3 bases are TGTGCCAGCAGCTTAGCGGTGGGTAGCACTATCTACGAGCAGTACTTC. Full variable domain (remainder filled in from reference TRBV7-9 and TRBJ2-7): DTGVSQNPRHKITKRGQNVTFRCDPISEHNRLYWYRQTLGQGPEFLTYFQNEAQLEKSRLLSDRFSAERPKGSFSTLEIQRTEQGDSAMYLCASSLAVGSTIYEQYFGPGTRLTVT.

Of note for this clone: Within the sample, other DNA sequences also encode this same CDR3. The rearrangement uses TRBV28 and TRBJ2-3; D unclear. CDR3 length: 11 amino acids. Trimming shortened V by 1 base and J by 6 bases, and 2 bases separated the two germline ends. Germline lookup yields CDR1 MDHEN and CDR2 SYDVKM. The CDR3 region is CASSLSDTQYF. The CDR3 nucleotides read TGTGCCAGCAGTTTATCGGATACGCAGTATTTT. The variable domain in full, completed from reference TRBV28 and TRBJ2-3, reads DVKVTQSSRYLVKRTGEKVFLECVQDMDHENMFWYRQDPGLGLRLIYFSYDVKMKEKGDIPEGYSVSREKKERFSLILESASTNQTSMYLCASSLSDTQYFGPGTRLTVL.

This clone has a single count. This chain connects TRBV23-1 to TRBJ1-5; D is perhaps TRBD1 (5 bases). TRBV23-1 is an ORF, with its function uncertain. V lost 4 bases to trimming and J lost 3 bases, with 19 bases between them. The CDR3 is 17 amino acids. As DNA, the CDR3 is TGCGCCAGCAGTCCCCCCCGGAGAGGGACCGTCAATCAGCCCCAGCATTTT. It encodes CASSPPRRGTVNQPQHF.

The chain uses TRBV6-5 and TRBJ2-3, with TRBD2 matching 8 bases. Germline V lookup: CDR1 MNHEY, CDR2 SVGAGI. V shed 1 base, J shed 3 bases, and the junction held 3 bases outside the gene matches. This CDR3 comprises 15 residues. The chain's CDR3 is CASSYWVAGTDTQYF. For the CDR3, the DNA is TGTGCCAGCAGTTACTGGGTAGCGGGGACAGATACGCAGTATTTT.

This chain links TRBV29-1 with TRBJ2-1; 11 bases align to TRBD2. CDR1 SQVTM and CDR2 ANQGSEA come from the germline V gene. There are 14 residues in the CDR3. V was pared by 8 bases and J by 4 bases, with 7 bases of the junction left unmatched. The CDR3 protein is CSTKLAGVYNEQFF. The DNA of the CDR3 is TGCAGCACCAAACTAGCGGGGGTTTACAATGAGCAGTTCTTC.

V usage is TRBV13 and J usage is TRBJ1-2; D is uncertain. This CDR3 has 14 residues. Germline CDR1 is PRHDT and CDR2 is FYEKMQ (reference sequence). Trimming took 5 bases from V and 3 from J, leaving 13 bases between them. The CDR3 bases are TGTGCCAGCAGCCACCCGGGTAGGGACTATGGCTACACCTTC. The encoded protein is CASSHPGRDYGYTF.

The chain links TRBV27 to TRBJ2-3; 14 nucleotides line up with TRBD2. This CDR3 has 17 residues. Germline V lookup: CDR1 MNHEY, CDR2 SMNVEV (reference sequence). The J segment lost 1 base and the V segment lost 5 bases, leaving 5 bases of the junction unmatched. CDR3 DNA sequence: TGTGCCAGCAGTCCCCGGACTAGCGGGGGGCGCACAGATACGCAGTATTTT. Protein product: CASSPRTSGGRTDTQYF.

The chain joins TRBV5-6 to TRBJ1-2; 7 nucleotides line up with TRBD1. V was clipped by 0 bases and J by 4 bases; unmatched bases: 3. This CDR3 has 14 amino acids. Germline values: CDR1 SGHDT, CDR2 YYEEEE. The CDR3 DNA follows: TGTGCCAGCAGCTTGGGACAGGGATCCTATGGCTACACCTTC. Protein product: CASSLGQGSYGYTF.

The chain links TRBV15 to TRBJ1-6; no definite D call. V lost 5 bases, J lost 7 bases, and 12 bases lay in between. The germline V gene has CDR1 LNHNV and CDR2 YYDKDF (reference sequence). The CDR3 consists of 14 residues. The CDR3 DNA reads as TGTGCCACCAGCTCGGGGATCCTAAATTCACCCCTCCACTTT. It specifies CATSSGILNSPLHF.

In regard to this clone: Other DNA sequences in this specimen translate into the identical CDR3. The rearrangement links TRBV5-1 to TRBJ2-1, with 7 bases aligning to TRBD1. Germline loops: CDR1 SGHRS, CDR2 YFSETQ. The V segment lost 2 bases and the J segment 2 bases; nucleotides outside the gene matches: 4. This CDR3 has 15 residues. The CDR3 spells CASSLGGGTYNEQFF. CDR3 coding DNA: TGCGCCAGCAGCTTAGGGGGCGGCACCTACAATGAGCAGTTCTTC.

A remark on this clone: This CDR3 is also generated by other DNA sequences in the sample. V usage is TRBV20-1 and J usage is TRBJ2-7; 8 bases agree with TRBD1. Germline V gene data show CDR1 as DFQATT and CDR2 as SNEGSKA (reference sequence). This CDR3 has 11 residues. V shed 6 bases and J 4 bases; nucleotides not matched to a gene: 2. CDR3 DNA sequence: TGCAGTGCCAGACAGGGGTACGAGCAGTACTTC. Its protein product is CSARQGYEQYF.

The chain links TRBV30 to TRBJ1-1; no definite D call. The CDR3 sequence is 12 residues long. V was trimmed by 1 base and J by 1 base, leaving 4 bases between them. Germline V CDR1 and CDR2: GTSNPN, SVGIG (reference sequence). The CDR3: CAWSEGNTEAFF. CDR3 bases: TGTGCCTGGAGTGAGGGGAACACTGAAGCTTTCTTT.

V and J are TRBV28 and TRBJ2-3, with no clear D. With 5 bases removed from V and 6 bases from J, the gap between germline ends came to 9 bases. CDR1 MDHEN and CDR2 SYDVKM come from the germline V gene. The CDR3 is 12 residues long. DNA for the CDR3: TGTGCCAGCAGTACCCGCCCCGATACGCAGTATTTT. This encodes CASSTRPDTQYF. Full variable domain (remainder filled in from reference TRBV28 and TRBJ2-3): DVKVTQSSRYLVKRTGEKVFLECVQDMDHENMFWYRQDPGLGLRLIYFSYDVKMKEKGDIPEGYSVSREKKERFSLILESASTNQTSMYLCASSTRPDTQYFGPGTRLTVL.

The CDR3 is CASNLDAADIQYF. The CDR3 DNA reads as TGTGCCAGCAATTTAGACGCCGCGGACATTCAGTACTTC. The V call is TRBV2, the J call TRBJ2-4; D remains ambiguous. V lost 7 bases, J lost 8 bases, and 15 bases lay in between. The CDR3 consists of 13 residues. Per germline, CDR1 SNHLY and CDR2 FYNNEI.

This clone came up once. The rearrangement links TRBV11-2 to TRBJ2-5; the D is unclear. The CDR3 totals 15 residues. With 4 bases removed from V and 0 bases from J, the gap between germline ends came to 12 bases. Germline V lookup: CDR1 SGHAT, CDR2 FQNNGV. The CDR3 DNA follows: TGTGCCAGCAGCTCCTTCCTGGGGAACCAAGAGACCCAGTACTTC. This encodes CASSSFLGNQETQYF. The complete variable domain, with remaining parts taken from reference TRBV11-2 and TRBJ2-5, reads EAGVAQSPRYKIIEKRQSVAFWCNPISGHATLYWYQQILGQGPKLLIQFQNNGVVDDSQLPKDRFSAERLKGVDSTLKIQPAKLEDSAVYLCASSSFLGNQETQYFGPGTRLLVL.

This clone was found once. This chain links TRBV25-1 with TRBJ2-1, with D perhaps matching TRBD2 (5 bases). The CDR3 is made up of 16 amino acids. V was pared by 4 bases and J by 4 bases, with 17 bases between. Germline V gene data show CDR1 as MGHDK and CDR2 as SYGVNS. The CDR3 bases are TGTGCCAGCAGTGCGGACTCGTCGCACCGTTACAATGAGCAGTTCTTC. This sequence encodes CASSADSSHRYNEQFF. The complete variable domain, with remaining parts taken from reference TRBV25-1 and TRBJ2-1, reads EADIYQTPRYLVIGTGKKITLECSQTMGHDKMYWYQQDPGMELHLIHYSYGVNSTEKGDLSSESTVSRIRTEHFPLTLESARPSHTSQYLCASSADSSHRYNEQFFGPGTRLTVL.